The 8 T cell receptor beta chains presented below share a single source sample, sequenced in a study of blood T cells in healthy people across ages. Using a J-beta primer mix together with a sample-barcoded 5' primer, a second PCR was run for about 7 to 12 cycles. Each CDR3 protein is one row after TCRdb ran MiXCR on the 5' RACE reads. The data contain roughly 930,000 distinct CDR3 sequences, roughly 52% of them singletons. The sequencing sample was made of blood. Receptors were obtained from a man aged 25 to 45 in good health.

In its sample, this clonotype was seen a few times. A read error is possible here, since a much larger clone lies one base away. V usage is TRBV24-1 and J usage is TRBJ1-1; tentatively, D is TRBD1 (5 bases). The CDR3 is 13 amino acids. Germline values: CDR1 KGHDR, CDR2 SFDVKD. V lost 4 bases and J 1 base, leaving 6 bases between the germline ends. CDR3: CATSEGRNTEAFF. Written as DNA, the CDR3 is TGTGCCACCAGTGAGGGGCGGAACACTGAAGCTTTCTTT.

This chain connects TRBV11-2 to TRBJ2-5, with D hard to call. This CDR3 is built from 16 residues. Trimming removed 2 bases at V and 1 base at J, with 14 bases between. The germline V gene has CDR1 SGHAT and CDR2 FQNNGV. DNA of the CDR3: TGTGCCAGCAGCTTAACGAGCCCAGAAACCCAAGAGACCCAGTACTTC. The encoded protein is CASSLTSPETQETQYF.

There are a few counts of this clonotype. This chain uses TRBV9 with TRBJ2-1; D ambiguous. From germline, CDR1 is SGDLS and CDR2 YYNGEE. This CDR3 spans 12 amino acids. V lost 0 bases and J 5 bases, leaving 3 bases between the germline ends. The CDR3 reads CASSVVNNEQFF. The CDR3 DNA is TGTGCCAGCAGCGTAGTCAACAATGAGCAGTTCTTC.

This chain links TRBV12-3 or TRBV12-4 with TRBJ2-3; 8 bases are a match to TRBD2. V shed 3 bases and J 2 bases; nucleotides not matched to a gene: 7. The CDR3 is 16 amino acids. In nucleotides, the CDR3 is TGTGCCAGCAGTTTGGGGACTAGAATCCACACAGATACGCAGTATTTT. Amino acids: CASSLGTRIHTDTQYF.

This clonotype was counted a few times. The rearrangement joins TRBV7-9 to TRBJ1-1, with 9 bases that match TRBD1. This CDR3 contains 15 residues. Trimming took 6 bases from V and 1 from J; bases not matched to a gene: 6. The germline CDR1 and CDR2 sequences are SEHNR and FQNEAQ (reference sequence). Here the CDR3 DNA reads TGTGCCAGCAGTCCACAGGGGGCTGGGAACACTGAAGCTTTCTTT. Translating it yields CASSPQGAGNTEAFF. The full variable domain, with the rest looked up from reference TRBV7-9 and TRBJ1-1, is DTGVSQNPRHKITKRGQNVTFRCDPISEHNRLYWYRQTLGQGPEFLTYFQNEAQLEKSRLLSDRFSAERPKGSFSTLEIQRTEQGDSAMYLCASSPQGAGNTEAFFGQGTRLTVV.

The J gene is TRBJ1-2, the V gene TRBV6-2 or TRBV6-3, with D possibly being TRBD1 (5 bases). With 5 bases removed from V and 6 bases from J, the gap between germline ends came to 16 bases. This CDR3 region has 14 residues. Germline V gene data show CDR1 as MNHEY and CDR2 as SVGEGT. CDR3 sequence reads: CASSKYDGADGYTF. The CDR3 bases are TGTGCCAGCAGTAAATACGATGGGGCAGATGGCTACACCTTC.

This chain uses TRBV29-1 with TRBJ2-2; 11 bases align to TRBD1. The germline V gene has CDR1 SQVTM and CDR2 ANQGSEA. The CDR3 contains 16 residues. Trimming removed 4 bases from V and 2 bases from J; junction bases left unmatched: 6. The CDR3 protein is CSVAGQGARNTGELFF. DNA for the CDR3: TGCAGCGTTGCCGGACAGGGGGCAAGAAACACCGGGGAGCTGTTTTTT.

This clonotype has a count of ten or more. V and J are TRBV28 and TRBJ1-5; D is perhaps TRBD1 (6 bases). V lost 6 bases, J lost 2 bases, and 14 bases lay in between. The CDR3 has 15 residues. The germline V gene has CDR1 MDHEN and CDR2 SYDVKM. Here the CDR3 DNA reads TGTGCCAGCAGCCTTGAGGCAGGGGGCAATCAGCCCCAGCATTTT. It specifies CASSLEAGGNQPQHF.